The present T cell receptor beta chain was sequenced within a study of human T cells and chemical hapten exposure. At the level of the study: Predominantly women, the patients had alopecia areata, totalis or universalis.

Described time point: patch test 3, about 24 weeks after DPC sensitization. Treatment: therapeutic diphenylcyclopropenone sensitization with weekly scalp DPC. One entry per CDR3 protein, called by TCRdb with MiXCR from the RACE reads. The repertoire holds roughly 100,000 distinct CDR3 sequences, with under 40% as singletons. Sequencing was performed on whole blood, taken in connection with sensitization to the hapten diphenylcyclopropenone (DPC). This TCR derives from a man aged 35 to 55 with alopecia areata. Some clones in this sample may be carry-over from other donors' samples.

For the CDR3, the DNA is TGTGCCAGCAGTTTGGGGCGGTTAGGGGGCTCAGACTCTGGGGCCAACGTCCTGACTTTC. As protein: CASSLGRLGGSDSGANVLTF. The J gene is TRBJ2-6, the V gene TRBV12-3 or TRBV12-4, with 7 bases identical to TRBD1. Unmatched junction bases numbered 14, after V lost 3 bases and J lost 0 bases. There are 20 residues in the CDR3.